This T cell receptor (beta chain) was found in a study of blood T cell repertoires in COVID-19. This CDR3 region has 14 residues. V lost 5 bases, J lost 6 bases, and 7 bases stayed unmatched. Per the germline V gene, CDR1 is SGHTA and CDR2 is FQGNSA. Some clones are missing from TCRdb's copy, which holds only in-frame ones; the method was immunoSEQ multiplex PCR. This table has a few hundred thousand clones, 84% appearing once. This receptor was taken from a middle-aged woman who had recovered from COVID-19. Sequencing input: PBMCs or T cells enriched from blood (not recorded which). The V and J genes are TRBV7-2 and TRBJ1-2, with 9 bases fitting TRBD1. CDR3 nucleotides: TGTGCCAGCAGCCCAACAGGGGGCGCCCATGGCTACACCTTC. Translated, it gives CASSPTGGAHGYTF.